A single sample is the source of the 29 T cell receptor beta chains below, sequenced in a study of blood T cells in healthy people across ages. Together with a sample-barcoded 5' primer, a J-beta primer mix was included in a second PCR lasting about 6 to 11 cycles. TCRdb used MiXCR to reprocess the 5' RACE reads, holding one entry per CDR3 protein. The sample has hundreds of thousands of distinct CDR3 sequences, around half seen once. Sequencing was carried out using blood. These TCRs come from an elderly man in good health.

The rearrangement joins TRBV29-1 to TRBJ2-4; 9 bases agree with TRBD2. The trim removed 6 bases at V and 7 bases at J, leaving 7 bases unmatched. Germline values: CDR1 SQVTM, CDR2 ANQGSEA. CDR3 length equals 13 residues. The CDR3 bases are TGCAGCGTGCTAGCGGGAAACGGTAACATTCAGTACTTC. Protein product: CSVLAGNGNIQYF.

This clonotype was counted only a few times. This rearrangement joins TRBV28 to TRBJ1-1; 7 bases are a match to TRBD1. The CDR3 runs to 15 residues. V shed 4 bases and J 4 bases; nucleotides not matched to a gene: 9. In germline, CDR1 is MDHEN, CDR2 SYDVKM. The CDR3 here is CASSSDTGVVTEAFF. The CDR3 nucleotides read TGTGCCAGCAGTTCAGACACAGGGGTCGTCACTGAAGCTTTCTTT.

This chain uses TRBV2 with TRBJ1-2; no definite D call. Germline assignment: CDR1 SNHLY and CDR2 FYNNEI. Trimming took off 3 bases at V and 2 bases at J, with 13 bases between the two ends. The CDR3 contains 15 residues. The CDR3 reads CASSEVGQMNYGYTF. CDR3 nucleotides: TGTGCCAGCAGTGAGGTCGGGCAAATGAACTATGGCTACACCTTC.

This clonotype was counted between two and nine times. The chain uses TRBV4-2 and TRBJ1-3; weak D call: TRBD1 (6 bases). The CDR3 spans 13 residues. The V end lost 7 bases, the J end lost 0 bases, and 7 bases lay between the germline ends. The germline V gene encodes CDR1 LGHNA and CDR2 YNFKEQ. This CDR3 is CASTRGSGNTIYF. The CDR3 nucleotides are TGTGCCAGCACCAGGGGCTCTGGAAACACCATATATTTT.

The chain uses TRBV6-1 and TRBJ1-4; 7 bases fit TRBD1. Germline CDR1 and CDR2: MNHNS and SASEGT. This CDR3 is 17 amino acids long. V dropped 4 bases and J dropped 2; count of bases not matched to a gene: 10. The CDR3 DNA reads as TGTGCCAGCAGTGCTCGACAGGGAACCTTTACTAATGAAAAACTGTTTTTT. As protein: CASSARQGTFTNEKLFF.

The chain has TRBV2 and TRBJ2-3; 9 nucleotides match TRBD1. This CDR3 comprises 15 residues. Losses at the gene ends were 4 bases for V and 4 bases for J; bases not matched to a gene: 6. Per germline, CDR1 SNHLY and CDR2 FYNNEI. The DNA of the CDR3 is TGTGCCAGCAGTGCAGGGACAGGGAGGGCAGATACGCAGTATTTT. Amino acid sequence: CASSAGTGRADTQYF.

This clonotype appeared a few times. This chain links TRBV25-1 with TRBJ1-1; D perhaps matches TRBD1 (5 bases). The V end lost 2 bases, the J end lost 0 bases, and 7 bases lay between the germline ends. This CDR3 has 14 residues. Germline V gene sequence: CDR1 MGHDK, CDR2 SYGVNS. CDR3 DNA: TGTGCCAGCAGTGAAGGGGGTATGAACACTGAAGCTTTCTTT. This translates into CASSEGGMNTEAFF.

The chain joins TRBV20-1 to TRBJ2-1, with unresolved D. Trimming cost V 3 bases and J 2 bases, with 5 bases left between them. This CDR3 has 12 residues. Germline CDR1 reads DFQATT; CDR2 reads SNEGSKA (reference sequence). The chain's CDR3 is CSASSTYNEQFF. As DNA, the CDR3 is TGCAGTGCTAGTAGTACCTACAATGAGCAGTTCTTC.

This sequence joins TRBV7-3 and TRBJ2-6; D unresolved. Germline V gene lookup returns CDR1 SGHTA and CDR2 FQGTGA. V dropped 4 bases and J dropped 1 base, with 11 bases sitting between them. This CDR3 region has 16 residues. The CDR3 loop reads CASSSNLRSGANVLTF. The DNA of the CDR3 is TGTGCCAGCAGCTCTAACCTTAGGTCTGGGGCCAACGTCCTGACTTTC.

V gene TRBV7-8 combines with J gene TRBJ1-2; D remains ambiguous. This CDR3 is 13 amino acids long. With 4 bases removed from V and 8 bases from J, the gap between germline ends came to 14 bases. CDR1 is SGHVS, CDR2 FQNEAQ, per germline. The CDR3 loop is CASSSSANWGYTF. For the CDR3, the DNA is TGTGCCAGCAGCTCCTCGGCTAATTGGGGCTACACCTTC.

The chain employs TRBV10-3 and TRBJ2-1; 10 bases fit TRBD2. Per germline, CDR1 ENHRY and CDR2 SYGVKD. V lost 6 bases, J lost 1 base, and 3 bases stayed unmatched. The CDR3 is made up of 15 amino acids. Here the CDR3 reads CAISRTSGSYNEQFF. In nucleotides, the CDR3 is TGTGCCATCAGCCGGACTAGCGGTTCCTACAATGAGCAGTTCTTC.

V gene TRBV12-3 or TRBV12-4 combines with J gene TRBJ2-5; TRBD1 agrees at 7 bases. The CDR3 runs to 17 residues. Trimming at V came to 5 bases and at J to 3 bases, leaving 15 bases not matched to a gene. The CDR3 DNA reads as TGTGCCAGCAGTACCGGGACAGCGCCAGAAAGGAAAGAGACCCAGTACTTC. This sequence encodes CASSTGTAPERKETQYF.

This sequence joins TRBV29-1 and TRBJ2-1, with D possibly TRBD1 on 5 matching bases. Looked up from germline, CDR1 is SQVTM and CDR2 is ANQGSEA. Between the trimmed V and J ends, which lost 1 base and 8 bases, there was a span of 12 bases. The CDR3 has 13 residues. CDR3 bases: TGCAGCGTTGAAGGGCAGGGCGGCCATGAGCAGTTCTTC. Protein product: CSVEGQGGHEQFF.

This sequence joins TRBV7-9 and TRBJ2-1; the D is unclear. The CDR3 sequence is 16 residues long. Trimming left V 7 bases short and J 2 bases short, with 18 bases between. The germline CDR1 and CDR2 sequences are SEHNR and FQNEAQ (reference sequence). CDR3 nucleotides: TGTGCCAGCACCAATCCGGCACGAGCAACCTACAATGAGCAGTTCTTC. As protein: CASTNPARATYNEQFF.

This chain links TRBV29-1 with TRBJ2-1; 7 bases are shared with TRBD2. Germline values: CDR1 SQVTM, CDR2 ANQGSEA. The trim removed 6 bases at V and 6 bases at J, leaving 8 bases unmatched. This CDR3 contains 13 residues. CDR3 sequence (DNA): TGCAGCGTAGCGGGAAAGAGGAGCAATGAGCAGTTCTTC. It yields the protein CSVAGKRSNEQFF.

A few counts support this clonotype. This chain's CDR3 is CASSPTGAIYGYTF. CDR3 DNA: TGTGCCAGCAGCCCGACAGGGGCGATATATGGCTACACCTTC. The genes are TRBV11-3 and TRBJ1-2; TRBD1 aligns across 8 bases. The CDR3 is 14 amino acids. V was pared by 5 bases and J by 5 bases, with 7 bases of the junction left unmatched. Germline V CDR1 and CDR2: SGHNT, YENEEA.

V and J are TRBV9 and TRBJ2-3; 14 bases agree with TRBD2. The CDR3 covers 15 residues. The J segment lost 5 bases and the V segment lost 2 bases, leaving 1 base of the junction unmatched. Looked up from germline, CDR1 is SGDLS and CDR2 is YYNGEE. The DNA for the CDR3 is TGTGCCAGCAGCGTGACTAGCGGGAGGGTAGATACGCAGTATTTT. Residues: CASSVTSGRVDTQYF.

The chain has TRBV5-1 and TRBJ1-4, with 7 bases that match TRBD1. CDR3 length: 15 residues. Germline V CDR1 and CDR2: SGHRS, YFSETQ. V was pared by 0 bases and J by 6 bases, with 5 bases of the junction left unmatched. CDR3: CASSLEGARYEKLFF. The CDR3, as DNA: TGCGCCAGCAGCTTGGAGGGGGCGCGTTATGAAAAACTGTTTTTT.

This clonotype occurred a few times. This chain links TRBV6-2 or TRBV6-3 with TRBJ2-2; 11 nucleotides agree with TRBD2. After removal of 2 bases from V and 4 bases from J, the junction contained 12 bases not matched to a gene. Germline V gene lookup returns CDR1 MNHEY and CDR2 SVGEGT. The CDR3 consists of 19 residues. In nucleotides, the CDR3 is TGTGCCAGCAGTTACCGGGTAACTAGCGGGAGTACGGGCACCGGGGAGCTGTTTTTT. Translating it yields CASSYRVTSGSTGTGELFF.

This chain uses TRBV3-1 with TRBJ2-5, with 10 bases fitting TRBD1. Germline CDR1 is LGHDT and CDR2 is YNNKEL (reference sequence). Trimming removed 6 bases from V and 5 bases from J; junction bases left unmatched: 9. CDR3 length: 15 amino acids. The CDR3 nucleotides read TGTGCCAGCAGGTCATTCGGGACAGGGGCGGAGACCCAGTACTTC. This translates into CASRSFGTGAETQYF.

The chain couples TRBV14 to TRBJ2-1, with D possibly TRBD2 on 6 matching bases. The V gene's germline CDR1 is SGHDN and CDR2 FVKESK. The CDR3 contains 16 residues. Trimming took 5 bases from V and 0 from J, leaving 14 bases between them. The CDR3 loop reads CASSLRTMSSYNEQFF. CDR3 nucleotide sequence: TGTGCCAGCAGCTTACGGACTATGAGCTCCTACAATGAGCAGTTCTTC. Complete variable domain (other parts from reference TRBV14 and TRBJ2-1): EAGVTQFPSHSVIEKGQTVTLRCDPISGHDNLYWYRRVMGKEIKFLLHFVKESKQDESGMPNNRFLAERTGGTYSTLKVQPAELEDSGVYFCASSLRTMSSYNEQFFGPGTRLTVL.

The chain employs TRBV2 and TRBJ1-4, with TRBD1 identical over 7 bases. The ends lost 7 bases at V and 6 bases at J; junction bases unmatched: 5. The CDR3 runs to 13 residues. Germline V lookup: CDR1 SNHLY, CDR2 FYNNEI. The CDR3 spells CASTGTDYEKLFF. In nucleotides, the CDR3 is TGTGCCAGCACCGGGACAGACTATGAAAAACTGTTTTTT.

This chain joins TRBV14 and TRBJ1-4, with D maybe TRBD1 (5 bases). V lost 0 bases and J lost 7, with 12 bases in between. CDR3 size: 15 residues. CDR1 SGHDN and CDR2 FVKESK come from the germline V gene. The CDR3 loop reads CASSQDYGASEKLFF. The CDR3 DNA follows: TGTGCCAGCAGCCAAGATTACGGGGCGAGTGAAAAACTGTTTTTT.

On this clonotype itself: Germline is not matched at one junction end, which may reflect a read error. The rearrangement links TRBV7-2 to TRBJ2-7, with D unresolved. The CDR3 runs to 15 residues. Looked up from germline, CDR1 is SGHTA and CDR2 is FQGNSA. Written as DNA, the CDR3 is TGTGCCAGCAGCTTAGCGACGGGTCAGCCCTACGAGCAGAACTTC. Translating gives CASSLATGQPYEQNF.

V and J are TRBV20-1 and TRBJ2-3, with 12 bases matching TRBD2. J was trimmed by 4 bases and V by 8 bases; bases with no gene match: 7. Per the germline V gene, CDR1 is DFQATT and CDR2 is SNEGSKA (reference sequence). The CDR3 has 14 residues. DNA for the CDR3: TGCAGTACTCAACTAGCGGGGGGCCCAGATACGCAGTATTTT. It translates to CSTQLAGGPDTQYF.

The J gene is TRBJ2-1, the V gene TRBV15; 7 positions match TRBD1. CDR1 and CDR2 (germline): LNHNV, YYDKDF (reference sequence). The ends lost 7 bases at V and 2 bases at J; junction bases unmatched: 8. CDR3 length: 15 residues. CDR3 bases: TGTGCCACCACTCTCGACAGGGCCCCCTACAATGAGCAGTTCTTC. Translated, it gives CATTLDRAPYNEQFF.

The chain has TRBV6-2 or TRBV6-3 and TRBJ2-4; 8 bases match TRBD2. V was pared by 7 bases and J by 6 bases, with 11 bases of the junction left unmatched. CDR1 and CDR2 from the germline V gene are MNHEY and SVGEGT. This CDR3 contains 15 residues. This CDR3 is CASILAGGQGNIQYF. The CDR3 DNA reads TGTGCCAGCATCCTAGCGGGCGGTCAGGGAAACATTCAGTACTTC.

This clonotype was counted between two and nine times. The V gene is TRBV27, the J gene TRBJ2-5, with TRBD1 as a possible D gene (5 bases). CDR3 size: 13 residues. Per germline, CDR1 MNHEY and CDR2 SMNVEV (reference sequence). V was clipped by 2 bases and J by 7 bases, with 11 bases between them. CDR3 residues: CASSLTQGATQYF. In DNA, the CDR3 is TGTGCCAGCAGTTTAACCCAGGGCGCGACCCAGTACTTC.

As for this clonotype: At one boundary the junction diverges from the germline segment, which might be a read error. This sequence joins TRBV27 and TRBJ2-5; 9 nucleotides align to TRBD1. The DNA end is a closer match to TRBJ2-7, so the J assignment may be wrong. The V gene's germline CDR1 is MNHEY and CDR2 SMNVEV (reference sequence). CDR3 size: 15 residues. The CDR3 loop is CTSSTAGTGYYEQYF. The DNA for the CDR3 is TGTACCAGCAGCACTGCCGGGACAGGGTACTACGAGCAGTACTTC.